This TCR beta chain appears in the sequencing data of a study of blood T cell repertoires in COVID-19. Across the whole study: T cells, B-cell-depleted T cells, or PBMCs supplied cDNA or gDNA.

Method: immunoSEQ multiplex PCR; TCRdb's copy keeps in-frame clones and lacks some. Of 200,000 to 300,000 clones in the sample, 86% were seen once. This clonotype was sampled from a woman between 18 and 29 years old who had recovered from COVID-19. The sequenced sample was PBMCs or T cells enriched from blood (not recorded which).

The CDR3 DNA reads as TGTGCCAGTAGTATAGATAGTGAGGACAGGGCTTCAGATACGCAGTATTTT. Amino acids: CASSIDSEDRASDTQYF. This chain links TRBV19 with TRBJ2-3, with TRBD1 identical over 8 bases. V dropped 0 bases and J dropped 4; count of bases not matched to a gene: 9. The CDR3 consists of 17 residues. Looked up from germline, CDR1 is LNHDA and CDR2 is SQIVND (reference sequence).